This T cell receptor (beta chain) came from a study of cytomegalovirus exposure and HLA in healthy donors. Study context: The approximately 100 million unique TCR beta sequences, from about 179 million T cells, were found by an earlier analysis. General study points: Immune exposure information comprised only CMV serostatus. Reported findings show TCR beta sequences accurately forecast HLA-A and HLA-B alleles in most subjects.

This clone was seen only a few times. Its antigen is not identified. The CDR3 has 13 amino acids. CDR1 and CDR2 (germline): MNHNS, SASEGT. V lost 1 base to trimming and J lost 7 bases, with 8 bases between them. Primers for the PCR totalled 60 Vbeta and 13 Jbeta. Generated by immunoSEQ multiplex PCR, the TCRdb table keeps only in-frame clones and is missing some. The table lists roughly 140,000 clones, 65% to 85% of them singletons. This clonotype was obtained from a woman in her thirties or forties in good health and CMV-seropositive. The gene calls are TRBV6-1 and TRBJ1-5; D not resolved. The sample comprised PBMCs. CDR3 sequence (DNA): TGTGCCAGCAGTGAAGTTGTTCGGCAGCCCCAGCATTTT. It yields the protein CASSEVVRQPQHF.